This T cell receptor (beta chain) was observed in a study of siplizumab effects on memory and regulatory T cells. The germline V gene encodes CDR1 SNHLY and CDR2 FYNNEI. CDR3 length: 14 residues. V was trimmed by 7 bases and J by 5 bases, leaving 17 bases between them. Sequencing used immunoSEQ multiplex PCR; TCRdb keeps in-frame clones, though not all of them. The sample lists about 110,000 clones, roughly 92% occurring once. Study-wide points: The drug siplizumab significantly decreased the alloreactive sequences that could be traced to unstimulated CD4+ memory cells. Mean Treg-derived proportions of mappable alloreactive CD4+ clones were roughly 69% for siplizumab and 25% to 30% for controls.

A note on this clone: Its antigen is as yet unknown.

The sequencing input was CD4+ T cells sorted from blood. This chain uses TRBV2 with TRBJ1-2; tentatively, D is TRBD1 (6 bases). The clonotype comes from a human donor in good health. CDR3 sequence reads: CASTRAGTNYGYTF. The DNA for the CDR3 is TGTGCCAGCACGCGCGCCGGGACAAATTATGGCTACACCTTC.